Below, 20 T cell receptor beta chains from the same sample are listed, as sequenced in a study of cytomegalovirus exposure and HLA in healthy donors. PCR primers comprised 60 Vbeta and 13 Jbeta primers. Measured with immunoSEQ multiplex PCR; TCRdb has only the in-frame clones, and not every one. Among 150,000 or so clones listed, around 80% were seen once. Material for sequencing was PBMCs. These receptors all come from a man aged 25-40 years in good health and CMV-seropositive.

The table lists this clone with a count of one. Written as DNA, the CDR3 is TGTGCCAGCAGTGCCGACAGAATCGCCTATGGCTACACCTTC. Its translation: CASSADRIAYGYTF. The chain links TRBV2 to TRBJ1-2, with a weak D call TRBD1 (5 bases). Trimming left V 4 bases short and J 4 bases short, with 13 bases between. The germline V gene has CDR1 SNHLY and CDR2 FYNNEI. The length of the CDR3 is 14 residues.

The chain employs TRBV21-1 and TRBJ1-5; TRBD1 is the table's D call and was not checked against the DNA. TRBV21-1 is a recognized pseudogene. This CDR3 has 18 amino acids. The CDR3 spells CASSPRPGGKRSNQPQHF. In DNA, the CDR3 is TGTGCCAGCAGCCCCCGACCAGGGGGTAAACGTAGCAATCAGCCCCAGCATTTT.

CDR3 protein: CASKWQGYGYTF. The CDR3 bases are TGTGCCAGCAAGTGGCAGGGGTATGGCTACACCTTC. The chain links TRBV28 to TRBJ1-2; the D gene is possibly TRBD1 (6 bases). The germline V gene has CDR1 MDHEN and CDR2 SYDVKM. Trimming left V 7 bases short and J 5 bases short, with 11 bases between. CDR3 length: 12 amino acids.

V usage is TRBV5-4 and J usage is TRBJ2-7, with TRBD2 matching over 7 bases. The V and J ends lost 3 bases and 4 bases, in that order; junction bases with no gene match: 7. Germline V CDR1 and CDR2: SGHNT, YYREEE (reference sequence). This CDR3 comprises 14 residues. Here the CDR3 DNA reads TGTGCCAGCAGCTCCGGACTAGATTTGTACGAGCAGTACTTC. It codes for CASSSGLDLYEQYF.

This chain joins TRBV15 and TRBJ2-3; D uncertain. Germline loops: CDR1 LNHNV, CDR2 YYDKDF (reference sequence). Between the trimmed V and J ends, which lost 5 bases and 0 bases, there was a span of 15 bases. The CDR3 is made up of 16 amino acids. The DNA for the CDR3 is TGTGCCACCAGCGCAGAACCGCCTTCTAGCACAGATACGCAGTATTTT. Translated: CATSAEPPSSTDTQYF. Filled out from reference TRBV15 and TRBJ2-3, the complete variable domain reads DAMVIQNPRYQVTQFGKPVTLSCSQTLNHNVMYWYQQKSSQAPKLLFHYYDKDFNNEADTPDNFQSRRPNTSFCFLDIRSPGLGDTAMYLCATSAEPPSSTDTQYFGPGTRLTVL.

The J gene is TRBJ2-4, the V gene TRBV4-1, with D possibly TRBD2 on 5 matching bases. Trimming took off 0 bases at V and 7 bases at J, with 10 bases between the two ends. The CDR3 extends over 14 amino acids. The germline V gene encodes CDR1 MGHRA and CDR2 YSYEKL. This CDR3 is CASSQDLGSNIQYF. For the CDR3, the DNA is TGCGCCAGCAGCCAAGATCTAGGGAGCAACATTCAGTACTTC.

The rearrangement links TRBV13 to TRBJ1-3; the match to TRBD1 covers 7 bases. The CDR3 length is 19 residues. Germline CDR1 is PRHDT and CDR2 is FYEKMQ (reference sequence). J gave up 0 bases and V 1 base, and 12 bases lay outside the gene matches. In DNA form, the CDR3 reads TGTGCCAGCAGCTTAGATTCCGGGACAGAAGTAGACTCTGGAAACACCATATATTTT. As protein: CASSLDSGTEVDSGNTIYF.

The genes are TRBV28 and TRBJ1-2; TRBD1 matches at 9 bases. The V segment lost 5 bases and the J segment 11 bases; nucleotides outside the gene matches: 9. The germline CDR1 and CDR2 sequences are MDHEN and SYDVKM. CDR3 length equals 13 residues. The DNA for the CDR3 is TGTGCCAGCAGTCCCCGGGACAGGGATCTTTACACCTTC. It is translated as CASSPRDRDLYTF.

V is TRBV19 and J is TRBJ1-6; D perhaps matches TRBD1 (6 bases). The CDR3 length is 17 residues. V lost 6 bases and J 4 bases, leaving 19 bases between the germline ends. CDR1 is LNHDA, CDR2 SQIVND, per germline (reference sequence). Here the CDR3 DNA reads TGTGCCAGTAGCCCCCTTCGGACAGCCGCTTATAATTCACCCCTCCACTTT. Protein sequence: CASSPLRTAAYNSPLHF. The full variable domain, its missing parts supplied by reference TRBV19 and TRBJ1-6, is DGGITQSPKYLFRKEGQNVTLSCEQNLNHDAMYWYRQDPGQGLRLIYYSQIVNDFQKGDIAEGYSVSREKKESFPLTVTSAQKNPTAFYLCASSPLRTAAYNSPLHFGNGTRLTVT.

The V gene is TRBV23-1, the J gene TRBJ2-1; 12 bases agree with TRBD2. TRBV23-1 is marked as an open reading frame, function uncertain. This CDR3 comprises 19 residues. V trimming: 3 bases; J trimming: 0 bases; junction bases outside the gene matches: 9. The CDR3 DNA follows: TGCGCCAGCAGTCACGGGGCTAGCGGGAGGGAAAGCTCCTACAATGAGCAGTTCTTC. It encodes CASSHGASGRESSYNEQFF.

The chain links TRBV5-4 to TRBJ2-2; 15 positions match TRBD2. Looked up from germline, CDR1 is SGHNT and CDR2 is YYREEE (reference sequence). Trimming removed 4 bases from V and 6 bases from J; junction bases left unmatched: 4. The CDR3 has 16 residues. CDR3 bases: TGTGCCAGCAGCCACGGACTAGCGGGGGGGTCCGGGGAGCTGTTTTTT. This sequence encodes CASSHGLAGGSGELFF.

The gene calls are TRBV20-1 and TRBJ2-7, with TRBD2 identical over 9 bases. V shed 5 bases and J 6 bases; nucleotides not matched to a gene: 2. Per germline, CDR1 DFQATT and CDR2 SNEGSKA (reference sequence). This CDR3 has 11 residues. CDR3 residues: CSAVREGEQYF. In nucleotides, the CDR3 is TGCAGTGCTGTGCGGGAGGGCGAGCAGTACTTC.

As DNA, the CDR3 is TGTGCCAGCAGCTTAGTCCCAGGGCCCAGCTCCTATAATTCACCCCTCCACTTT. Translation gives CASSLVPGPSSYNSPLHF. The chain couples TRBV7-8 to TRBJ1-6, with a weak D call TRBD1 (5 bases). With 1 base removed from V and 0 bases from J, the gap between germline ends came to 13 bases. The CDR3 runs 18 residues. Per the germline V gene, CDR1 is SGHVS and CDR2 is FQNEAQ. Full variable domain (missing parts from reference TRBV7-8 and TRBJ1-6): GAGVSQSPRYKVAKRGQDVALRCDPISGHVSLFWYQQALGQGPEFLTYFQNEAQLDKSGLPSDRFFAERPEGSVSTLKIQRTQQEDSAVYLCASSLVPGPSSYNSPLHFGNGTRLTVT.

V is TRBV30 and J is TRBJ1-3; possibly TRBD1 for D (5 bases). Germline V gene data show CDR1 as GTSNPN and CDR2 as SVGIG (reference sequence). Trimming left V 2 bases short and J 3 bases short, with 14 bases between. The CDR3 loop spans 15 amino acids. The CDR3 sequence is CAWSFGGADGNTIYF. DNA for the CDR3: TGTGCCTGGAGTTTCGGAGGGGCAGATGGAAACACCATATATTTT.

Of note for this clone: Other nucleotide sequences from this sample produce the same CDR3. The chain combines TRBV5-1 with TRBJ2-1; 7 bases fit TRBD2. With V trimmed by 1 base and J by 0 bases, 1 base remained unmatched. Germline lookup yields CDR1 SGHRS and CDR2 YFSETQ. There are 15 residues in the CDR3. The CDR3 loop is CASSLSGDSYNEQFF. Here the CDR3 DNA reads TGCGCCAGCAGCTTGAGCGGGGACTCCTACAATGAGCAGTTCTTC.

The chain combines TRBV11-3 with TRBJ2-2, with D perhaps matching TRBD1 (5 bases). CDR3 size: 16 residues. The germline V and J ends were trimmed by 5 bases and 1 base, with 14 bases remaining between them. Germline V gene lookup returns CDR1 SGHNT and CDR2 YENEEA. The CDR3 sequence is CASSPRTKGNTGELFF. The CDR3 DNA follows: TGTGCCAGCAGCCCACGGACAAAAGGGAACACCGGGGAGCTGTTTTTT.

This clone appeared a few times. This chain joins TRBV12-1 and TRBJ2-7; the D call of TRBD1 is as the table states it, not checked on the DNA. TRBV12-1 is termed a pseudogene. CDR3 length: 16 amino acids. CDR3 sequence (DNA): TGTGCCAGCAGCCCAATACAGGGGATTCGGGGCTACGAGCAGTACTTC. It specifies CASSPIQGIRGYEQYF.

This sequence joins TRBV5-4 and TRBJ2-2, with 9 bases identical to TRBD2. Germline CDR1 reads SGHNT; CDR2 reads YYREEE (reference sequence). The CDR3 runs to 15 residues. V shed 4 bases and J 5 bases; nucleotides not matched to a gene: 6. CDR3 coding DNA: TGTGCCAGCAGCCGCGGGGGGGCAAAGACCGGGGAGCTGTTTTTT. Protein sequence: CASSRGGAKTGELFF.

The rearrangement links TRBV9 to TRBJ1-2, with unresolved D. There are 13 residues in the CDR3. The germline CDR1 and CDR2 sequences are SGDLS and YYNGEE. V lost 2 bases to trimming and J lost 8 bases, with 13 bases between them. In nucleotides, the CDR3 is TGTGCCAGCAGCGTCCAAGATCGGGGAGGCTACACCTTC. Translation: CASSVQDRGGYTF.

This rearrangement joins TRBV5-1 to TRBJ1-1, with 7 bases fitting TRBD1. Looked up from germline, CDR1 is SGHRS and CDR2 is YFSETQ. This CDR3 spans 18 amino acids. J gave up 10 bases and V 0 bases, and 21 bases lay outside the gene matches. CDR3 in DNA: TGCGCCAGCAGCTTGGGAGTGGTGGGGGACGGATCTTACAGGGGAGCTTTCTTT. Its protein is CASSLGVVGDGSYRGAFF.